Listed here are 24 T cell receptor beta chains from one sample, sequenced in a study of T cell responses to AZD1222 COVID-19 vaccine. Generated by immunoSEQ multiplex PCR, the TCRdb table keeps only in-frame clones and is missing some. The sample has 180,000 or so clones, roughly 93% seen once. Sequenced here: peripheral blood, sampled on day 0 of AZD1222 vaccination. These receptors were collected from an adult in good health.

The chain links TRBV5-1 to TRBJ1-6; D is unclear. V was trimmed by 6 bases and J by 10 bases, leaving 23 bases between them. Germline values: CDR1 SGHRS, CDR2 YFSETQ. The length of the CDR3 is 16 residues. This CDR3 is CASKQAVSDGRSPLHF. In DNA form, the CDR3 reads TGCGCCAGCAAGCAGGCCGTATCCGACGGGCGGTCACCCCTCCACTTT.

The chain has TRBV6-1 and TRBJ1-2, with 9 nucleotides matching TRBD1. Germline V CDR1 and CDR2: MNHNS, SASEGT. Losses at the gene ends were 3 bases for V and 6 bases for J; bases not matched to a gene: 14. The CDR3 runs 17 residues. CDR3 protein: CASSEGTGGVWKNGYTF. The CDR3 DNA reads as TGTGCCAGCAGTGAGGGAACAGGGGGCGTATGGAAAAATGGCTACACCTTC.

The rearrangement joins TRBV10-1 to TRBJ2-7; possible D gene TRBD1, 6 bases. V was clipped by 5 bases and J by 5 bases, with 16 bases between them. CDR1 and CDR2 from the germline V gene are WNHNN and SYGVQD (reference sequence). This CDR3 has 14 amino acids. CDR3 sequence: CASSSAGVLHEQYF. CDR3 DNA sequence: TGCGCCAGCAGTTCAGCAGGGGTTCTCCACGAGCAGTACTTC.

This sequence joins TRBV12-3 or TRBV12-4 and TRBJ1-4; a possible D gene is TRBD1 (5 bases). V shed 8 bases and J shed 3 bases, with 10 bases lying between them. CDR3 size: 13 residues. The CDR3 loop reads CASASTANEKLFF. CDR3 in DNA: TGTGCCAGCGCTTCGACAGCTAATGAAAAACTGTTTTTT.

About this clone itself: The junction differs from germline at one of its ends, possibly a read error. The chain uses TRBV12-3 or TRBV12-4 and TRBJ2-4, with 8 positions matching TRBD2. This CDR3 has 12 amino acids. CDR3 residues: CASSLRRGEPDF. The DNA of the CDR3 is TGTGCCAGCAGTTTACGGCGGGGGGAACCCGACTTC.

The chain couples TRBV3-1 (or the pseudogene TRBV3-2) to TRBJ1-2; TRBD1 matches at 7 bases. The CDR3 is 14 residues long. Germline trimming cut 3 bases from V and 7 bases from J; bases unmatched to any gene: 8. CDR1 is LGHDT and CDR2 is YNNKEL in the germline V gene (reference sequence). Written as DNA, the CDR3 is TGTGCCAGCAGCCATGAACAGGGGAGGGGTGGCTACACCTTC. Protein sequence: CASSHEQGRGGYTF.

J is TRBJ2-3 and V is TRBV7-9; D is unresolved. V shed 1 base and J shed 6 bases, with 11 bases lying between them. The CDR3 runs 14 residues. Germline V gives CDR1 SEHNR, CDR2 FQNEAQ (reference sequence). For the CDR3, the DNA is TGTGCCAGCAGCTTAGGGCAGCCCGGCGATACGCAGTATTTT. Residues: CASSLGQPGDTQYF.

V usage is TRBV7-9 and J usage is TRBJ2-7; 10 bases are shared with TRBD1. From germline, CDR1 is SEHNR and CDR2 FQNEAQ (reference sequence). The ends lost 5 bases at V and 2 bases at J; junction bases unmatched: 9. The CDR3 consists of 16 residues. This CDR3 is CASSSGQGVWTYEQYF. The CDR3 nucleotides are TGTGCCAGCAGCAGTGGACAGGGGGTATGGACCTACGAGCAGTACTTC.

V is TRBV18 and J is TRBJ1-1; D is ambiguous. CDR1 is KGHSH and CDR2 is LQKENI in the germline V gene. Trimming pared 2 bases from V and 1 base from J, leaving 11 bases between. The CDR3 has 15 amino acids. The CDR3 here is CASSPGVGTNTEAFF. The CDR3 DNA sequence: TGTGCCAGCTCACCAGGGGTCGGAACGAACACTGAAGCTTTCTTT. Based on the CDR3 plus reference TRBV18 and TRBJ1-1, the full variable domain is NAGVMQNPRHLVRRRGQEARLRCSPMKGHSHVYWYRQLPEEGLKFMVYLQKENIIDESGMPKERFSAEFPKEGPSILRIQQVVRGDSAAYFCASSPGVGTNTEAFFGQGTRLTVV.

CDR3 coding DNA: TGTGCCAGCAGCTTTTCGCCAGGGACCTACGAGCAGTACTTC. Its translation: CASSFSPGTYEQYF. This sequence joins TRBV5-6 and TRBJ2-7, with TRBD1 as a possible D gene (5 bases). V was clipped by 2 bases and J by 2 bases, with 11 bases between them. Germline-derived CDR1 and CDR2 are SGHDT and YYEEEE. This CDR3 spans 14 amino acids.

V and J are TRBV6-6 and TRBJ2-5, with 10 nucleotides matching TRBD2. The CDR3 has 15 amino acids. Germline CDR1 is MNHNY and CDR2 is SVGAGI (reference sequence). V dropped 2 bases and J dropped 13; count of bases not matched to a gene: 13. CDR3 sequence: CASSYNLAGAPLWYF. DNA of the CDR3: TGTGCCAGCAGTTACAACCTAGCGGGGGCCCCTCTTTGGTACTTC.

J is TRBJ2-6 and V is TRBV11-3, with D hard to call. The CDR3 totals 14 residues. V lost 5 bases and J lost 1, with 6 bases in between. CDR1 is SGHNT and CDR2 is YENEEA in the germline V gene. The CDR3 DNA reads as TGTGCCAGCAGCCCCCGATCTGGGGCCAACGTCCTGACTTTC. Protein product: CASSPRSGANVLTF.

This clone has only one observation. J is TRBJ1-5 and V is TRBV6-1; tentative D call: TRBD1 (5 bases). The CDR3 covers 16 residues. From germline, CDR1 is MNHNS and CDR2 SASEGT. Trimming shortened V by 2 bases and J by 5 bases, and 16 bases separated the two germline ends. The CDR3 is CASSERRRGGDQPQHF. The CDR3 region has the DNA TGTGCCAGCAGTGAACGGAGGAGGGGTGGGGATCAGCCCCAGCATTTT.

This chain links TRBV10-3 with TRBJ1-3, with a tentative D call TRBD1 (6 bases). From germline, CDR1 is ENHRY and CDR2 SYGVKD. The ends were cut back, 6 bases at V and 0 bases at J, with 15 bases in the middle. This CDR3 region has 16 residues. CDR3 sequence: CAISQGHASSGNTIYF. Written as DNA, the CDR3 is TGTGCCATCAGCCAGGGACACGCGAGCTCTGGAAACACCATATATTTT.

The chain combines TRBV11-2 with TRBJ2-1; no reliable D call. CDR1 and CDR2 from the germline V gene are SGHAT and FQNNGV. The CDR3 spans 11 residues. V was pared by 1 base and J by 12 bases, with 7 bases between. CDR3 amino acids: CASSLGMGQFF. The CDR3 DNA follows: TGTGCCAGCAGCTTAGGGATGGGGCAGTTCTTC.

This chain's CDR3 is CATSGYDSTDTQYF. The DNA for the CDR3 is TGTGCCACCAGCGGGTACGACAGCACAGATACGCAGTATTTT. V and J are TRBV24-1 and TRBJ2-3; no reliable D call. V was shortened by 7 bases and J by 0 bases, with 10 bases between the two germline ends. Per the germline V gene, CDR1 is KGHDR and CDR2 is SFDVKD. The CDR3 has 14 residues.

The CDR3 loop is CASSRDLENTEAFF. The CDR3 DNA sequence: TGCGCCAGCAGCCGAGACCTAGAGAACACTGAAGCTTTCTTT. This sequence joins TRBV5-1 and TRBJ1-1, with D unresolved. The CDR3 extends over 14 amino acids. Trimming took off 4 bases at V and 1 base at J, with 11 bases between the two ends. Germline V gene data show CDR1 as SGHRS and CDR2 as YFSETQ.

J is TRBJ1-5 and V is TRBV30; no reliable D call. CDR1 is GTSNPN, CDR2 SVGIG, per germline (reference sequence). The CDR3 runs 13 residues. CDR3 amino acids: CAVGGRSNQPQHF. As DNA, the CDR3 is TGTGCTGTCGGAGGCCGTAGCAATCAGCCCCAGCATTTT.

This rearrangement joins TRBV6-5 to TRBJ1-3, with D possibly TRBD1 on 5 matching bases. The CDR3 contains 15 residues. Trimming shortened V by 2 bases and J by 3 bases, and 11 bases separated the two germline ends. Germline V gives CDR1 MNHEY, CDR2 SVGAGI. The CDR3 loop reads CASSYARQIGNTIYF. For the CDR3, the DNA is TGTGCCAGCAGTTACGCCAGACAGATTGGAAACACCATATATTTT.

The rearrangement uses TRBV5-1 and TRBJ1-2; D gene ambiguous. Germline CDR1 reads SGHRS; CDR2 reads YFSETQ. The CDR3 sequence is 15 residues long. Trimming left V 4 bases short and J 4 bases short, with 17 bases between. The CDR3 region is CASSPFLTAAYGYTF. DNA for the CDR3: TGCGCCAGCAGCCCCTTCCTTACAGCCGCCTATGGCTACACCTTC.

The rearrangement links TRBV3-1 (or the pseudogene TRBV3-2) to TRBJ1-2; a weak D match, TRBD1 (6 bases). V lost 4 bases to trimming and J lost 6 bases, with 12 bases between them. The CDR3 runs 13 residues. Germline CDR1 reads LGHDT; CDR2 reads YNNKEL (reference sequence). CDR3 residues: CASSPEGVNGYTF. For the CDR3, the DNA is TGTGCCAGCAGCCCGGAGGGGGTGAATGGCTACACCTTC.

The chain combines TRBV20-1 with TRBJ2-5; no reliable D call. Germline V CDR1 and CDR2: DFQATT, SNEGSKA (reference sequence). CDR3 length: 16 amino acids. V gave up 3 bases and J gave up 2 bases, with 19 bases separating them. CDR3 residues: CSASGFGEGLQETQYF. CDR3 sequence (DNA): TGCAGTGCTAGTGGTTTCGGTGAAGGCCTTCAAGAGACCCAGTACTTC.

The chain couples TRBV29-1 to TRBJ2-7; D is unresolved. Trimming stripped 4 bases from V and 0 bases from J, with 13 bases between. CDR3 length equals 14 residues. The germline V gene has CDR1 SQVTM and CDR2 ANQGSEA. The CDR3 nucleotides read TGCAGCGTTGTGTTGGCGGTAAGCTCCTACGAGCAGTACTTC. It codes for CSVVLAVSSYEQYF.

This chain connects TRBV28 to TRBJ1-3, with 8 bases identical to TRBD1. V was clipped by 6 bases and J by 2 bases; unmatched bases: 0. This CDR3 spans 13 amino acids. In germline, CDR1 is MDHEN, CDR2 SYDVKM. The CDR3 protein is CASRGQAGNTIYF. CDR3 in DNA: TGTGCCAGCAGGGGACAGGCTGGAAACACCATATATTTT. The full variable domain, in which reference TRBV28 and TRBJ1-3 provide the parts outside the CDR3, is DVKVTQSSRYLVKRTGEKVFLECVQDMDHENMFWYRQDPGLGLRLIYFSYDVKMKEKGDIPEGYSVSREKKERFSLILESASTNQTSMYLCASRGQAGNTIYFGEGSWLTVV.